This passage covers 3 T cell receptor beta chains from one sample sequenced in a study of CD8 T cells in Susac syndrome. Random hexamers served to reverse transcribe about 0.5 to 1 ug RNA. TCRdb used MiXCR to reprocess the immunoSEQ multiplex PCR reads, holding one entry per CDR3 protein. The repertoire holds roughly 86,000 distinct CDR3 sequences, with around 96% as singletons. Specimen: CD8+ T cells from PBMCs. Receptors originate from a human donor with Susac syndrome.

CDR3 loop: CASSSDSPLHF. The CDR3 DNA sequence: TGTGCCAGCAGCTCGGATTCACCCCTCCACTTT. The genes are TRBV5-6 and TRBJ1-6; D unclear. The V gene's germline CDR1 is SGHDT and CDR2 YYEEEE. This CDR3 has 11 amino acids. V lost 3 bases and J lost 8, with 3 bases in between.

The rearrangement links TRBV7-9 to TRBJ1-2, with no clear D. Germline loops: CDR1 SEHNR, CDR2 FQNEAQ (reference sequence). The CDR3 has 14 amino acids. The V end was cut by 5 bases, the J end by 3 bases, with 13 bases between. The CDR3 here is CASSPPTEHYGYTF. DNA for the CDR3: TGTGCCAGCAGCCCCCCCACAGAGCACTATGGCTACACCTTC. The full variable domain, with the rest looked up from reference TRBV7-9 and TRBJ1-2, is DTGVSQNPRHKITKRGQNVTFRCDPISEHNRLYWYRQTLGQGPEFLTYFQNEAQLEKSRLLSDRFSAERPKGSFSTLEIQRTEQGDSAMYLCASSPPTEHYGYTFGSGTRLTVV.

The J gene is TRBJ1-1, the V gene TRBV29-1; 8 nucleotides line up with TRBD1. Germline values: CDR1 SQVTM, CDR2 ANQGSEA. This CDR3 has 12 residues. The junction had 5 bases not matched to a gene; V was cut back by 7 bases and J by 4 bases. CDR3 region: CSEDRGSTEAFF. CDR3 DNA sequence: TGCAGCGAAGACAGGGGAAGCACTGAAGCTTTCTTT.